The entry below describes one T cell receptor (beta chain). Data came from immunoSEQ multiplex PCR; TCRdb stores just in-frame clones and leaves some out. Of some 200,000 clones listed, around 83% were seen once; the top ten hold 1.4%. The CDR3 runs 12 residues. Germline values: CDR1 SQVTM, CDR2 ANQGSEA. The V end was cut by 4 bases, the J end by 2 bases, with 8 bases between. The sample belongs to a study of blood T cell repertoires in COVID-19. The chain joins TRBV29-1 to TRBJ2-5, with no clear D. The TCR was taken from a woman aged 40 to 55 who had recovered from COVID-19. Sequencing used peripheral blood. As DNA, the CDR3 is TGCAGCGTTGTCACAGTACAAGAGACCCAGTACTTC. Its protein is CSVVTVQETQYF.